The 24 T cell receptor beta chains presented below share a single source sample, sequenced in a study of cytomegalovirus exposure and HLA in healthy donors. Both 60 Vbeta primers and 13 Jbeta primers went into the PCR. The data were produced by immunoSEQ multiplex PCR, yet TCRdb's version contains in-frame clones alone and is incomplete. Of 150,000 to 200,000 clones detected, almost 80% appear once; the ten largest clones hold 5% to 7%. Sequenced: PBMCs. These receptors were obtained from a man aged 35 to 55 in good health and CMV-seropositive.

The rearrangement links TRBV9 to TRBJ1-1; unclear D gene. V lost 0 bases and J lost 4, with 10 bases in between. The V gene's germline CDR1 is SGDLS and CDR2 YYNGEE. The CDR3 totals 14 residues. The CDR3 region is CASSVVTIGTEAFF. The CDR3 DNA is TGTGCCAGCAGCGTAGTGACTATCGGCACTGAAGCTTTCTTT. Together with reference TRBV9 and TRBJ1-1, the CDR3 gives the full variable domain: DSGVTQTPKHLITATGQRVTLRCSPRSGDLSVYWYQQSLDQGLQFLIQYYNGEERAKGNILERFSAQQFPDLHSELNLSSLELGDSALYFCASSVVTIGTEAFFGQGTRLTVV.

The J gene is TRBJ1-1, the V gene TRBV5-1, with 10 bases that match TRBD1. CDR3 length: 13 residues. In germline, CDR1 is SGHRS, CDR2 YFSETQ. Trimming at V came to 4 bases and at J to 4 bases, leaving 1 base not matched to a gene. The CDR3 sequence: CASSGDRGTEAFF. CDR3 DNA: TGCGCCAGCAGCGGGGACAGGGGCACTGAAGCTTTCTTT.

The chain couples TRBV15 to TRBJ1-1, with a weak D call TRBD1 (6 bases). The germline V gene has CDR1 LNHNV and CDR2 YYDKDF (reference sequence). The CDR3 runs 16 residues. Trimming took off 1 base at V and 1 base at J, with 13 bases between the two ends. CDR3 sequence reads: CATSRGGGRKNTEAFF. Here the CDR3 DNA reads TGTGCCACCAGCAGAGGGGGGGGGCGAAAGAACACTGAAGCTTTCTTT.

The rearrangement joins TRBV7-3 to TRBJ2-1; the match to TRBD2 covers 11 bases. With V trimmed by 7 bases and J by 6 bases, 8 bases remained unmatched. Germline values: CDR1 SGHTA, CDR2 FQGTGA. This CDR3 spans 15 amino acids. The CDR3 region is CASNRGSGRANEQFF. CDR3 nucleotides: TGTGCCAGCAACCGGGGTAGCGGGAGGGCCAATGAGCAGTTCTTC.

This chain uses TRBV4-2 with TRBJ2-5; 8 nucleotides line up with TRBD2. V lost 5 bases, J lost 5 bases, and 10 bases stayed unmatched. Germline V gene lookup returns CDR1 LGHNA and CDR2 YNFKEQ. The length of the CDR3 is 15 residues. CDR3 residues: CASSLMAGGGETQYF. Written as DNA, the CDR3 is TGTGCCAGCAGCTTGATGGCGGGAGGCGGGGAGACCCAGTACTTC.

This clone was picked up one time. The rearrangement joins TRBV19 to TRBJ1-4, with D hard to call. Per germline, CDR1 LNHDA and CDR2 SQIVND (reference sequence). The CDR3 totals 14 residues. Trimming removed 7 bases from V and 8 bases from J, with 17 bases in between. The DNA for the CDR3 is TGTGCCAGTAAGGGAGTAGCGGCGACCGAAAAACTGTTTTTT. It encodes CASKGVAATEKLFF.

The rearrangement uses TRBV4-1 and TRBJ2-4; D not certain. Per germline, CDR1 MGHRA and CDR2 YSYEKL. The CDR3 totals 15 residues. The V end lost 0 bases, the J end lost 1 base, and 7 bases lay between the germline ends. The CDR3 nucleotides are TGCGCCAGCAGCCAAGAAAGAGTGGCCAAAAACATTCAGTACTTC. This codes for CASSQERVAKNIQYF.

The chain links TRBV19 to TRBJ2-7; TRBD2 matches 9 bases. There are 14 residues in the CDR3. From germline, CDR1 is LNHDA and CDR2 SQIVND (reference sequence). V dropped 4 bases and J dropped 2; count of bases not matched to a gene: 3. CDR3: CASSNAGGTYEQYF. The CDR3 DNA sequence: TGTGCCAGTAGTAATGCGGGAGGGACCTACGAGCAGTACTTC.

This chain uses TRBV9 with TRBJ2-5; the D gene is possibly TRBD2 (5 bases). Germline CDR1 is SGDLS and CDR2 is YYNGEE. This CDR3 spans 18 amino acids. V was clipped by 0 bases and J by 1 base, with 19 bases between them. Written as DNA, the CDR3 is TGTGCCAGCAGCGTAGGGTCGAGCCATTCGGCGGGCCAAGAGACCCAGTACTTC. This codes for CASSVGSSHSAGQETQYF. The full variable domain, in which reference TRBV9 and TRBJ2-5 provide the parts outside the CDR3, is DSGVTQTPKHLITATGQRVTLRCSPRSGDLSVYWYQQSLDQGLQFLIQYYNGEERAKGNILERFSAQQFPDLHSELNLSSLELGDSALYFCASSVGSSHSAGQETQYFGPGTRLLVL.

The V call is TRBV5-6, the J call TRBJ2-6; 9 positions agree with TRBD1. The CDR3 totals 15 residues. Germline V lookup: CDR1 SGHDT, CDR2 YYEEEE. Trimming took 7 bases from V and 0 from J; bases not matched to a gene: 2. CDR3 sequence reads: CASGTGFSGANVLTF. The CDR3 nucleotides are TGTGCCAGCGGGACAGGGTTCTCTGGGGCCAACGTCCTGACTTTC.

A remark on this clone: Mismatch with germline at one junction end may stem from a read error. The rearrangement uses TRBV6-4 and TRBJ2-6; D is possibly TRBD1 (5 bases). CDR3 length: 15 residues. Per germline, CDR1 MRHNA and CDR2 SNTAGT. The CDR3 DNA is TGTGCCAGCAGTGAAGGAACCTCTGGGGCCAACGGCCTGACTTTC. It yields the protein CASSEGTSGANGLTF.

The rearrangement uses TRBV5-1 and TRBJ2-1, with 7 bases fitting TRBD1. The CDR3 contains 19 residues. The ends lost 0 bases at V and 4 bases at J; junction bases unmatched: 16. CDR1 SGHRS and CDR2 YFSETQ come from the germline V gene. CDR3 in DNA: TGCGCCAGCAGCTTGGGAGGGGGCCAACGGGGAAATCAATACAATGAGCAGTTCTTC. This codes for CASSLGGGQRGNQYNEQFF.

This chain joins TRBV27 and TRBJ2-3; 13 bases fit TRBD2. The CDR3 spans 17 residues. V lost 7 bases and J lost 0; bases outside the gene matches: 7. The germline V gene has CDR1 MNHEY and CDR2 SMNVEV (reference sequence). CDR3 DNA sequence: TGTGCCAGCATGGGACTAGCGGGAATGTTTAGCACAGATACGCAGTATTTT. Amino acids: CASMGLAGMFSTDTQYF.

The J gene is TRBJ1-6, the V gene TRBV6-5; D is unresolved. Deletions cut 6 bases from V and 8 bases from J, with 11 bases between. CDR1 is MNHEY and CDR2 is SVGAGI in the germline V gene. The CDR3 consists of 13 residues. As DNA, the CDR3 is TGTGCCAGCAGCACCACTAGAGATTCACCCCTCCACTTT. Translating gives CASSTTRDSPLHF.

This rearrangement joins TRBV6-6 to TRBJ2-7; TRBD2 matches 10 bases. The germline CDR1 and CDR2 sequences are MNHNY and SVGAGI (reference sequence). The CDR3 is 16 residues long. V lost 4 bases to trimming and J lost 5 bases; unmatched junction nucleotides: 11. The CDR3 loop is CASSFGLAELKDEQYF. The CDR3 DNA follows: TGTGCCAGCAGTTTCGGACTAGCGGAACTTAAGGACGAGCAGTACTTC.

V is TRBV4-1 and J is TRBJ1-4; possibly TRBD1 for D (5 bases). Between the trimmed V and J ends, which lost 0 bases and 0 bases, there was a span of 5 bases. The CDR3 spans 15 residues. CDR1 is MGHRA, CDR2 YSYEKL, per germline. The CDR3 sequence: CASSQETATNEKLFF. The DNA for the CDR3 is TGCGCCAGCAGCCAAGAGACAGCAACTAATGAAAAACTGTTTTTT.

The rearrangement uses TRBV28 and TRBJ2-7, with 13 bases identical to TRBD2. Germline V gives CDR1 MDHEN, CDR2 SYDVKM. This CDR3 has 19 residues. Unmatched junction bases numbered 18, after V lost 6 bases and J lost 4 bases. As DNA, the CDR3 is TGTGCCAGCAGCGTTACAGGATTACTAGCGGGAGGGCCAGCTTACGAGCAGTACTTC. It yields the protein CASSVTGLLAGGPAYEQYF.

The V and J genes are TRBV5-1 and TRBJ2-2; a possible D gene is TRBD1 (7 bases). This CDR3 comprises 15 residues. With 1 base removed from V and 6 bases from J, the gap between germline ends came to 13 bases. CDR1 and CDR2 from the germline V gene are SGHRS and YFSETQ. CDR3 sequence (DNA): TGCGCCAGCAGCTTGACGCAGGGGGAGGCCGGGGAGCTGTTTTTT. It translates to CASSLTQGEAGELFF.

This clone was picked up one time. The chain carries TRBV29-1 and TRBJ2-1, with D perhaps matching TRBD2 (6 bases). V shed 7 bases and J shed 2 bases, with 12 bases lying between them. Germline V gene sequence: CDR1 SQVTM, CDR2 ANQGSEA. The CDR3 is made up of 13 amino acids. This chain's CDR3 is CSGGGEAYNEQFF. The CDR3, as DNA: TGCAGCGGGGGCGGGGAAGCCTACAATGAGCAGTTCTTC.

The chain joins TRBV5-8 to TRBJ1-5; D perhaps matches TRBD1 (6 bases). The germline V gene encodes CDR1 SGHTS and CDR2 YDEGEE. Trimming shortened V by 4 bases and J by 5 bases, and 13 bases separated the two germline ends. The CDR3 is made up of 14 amino acids. The CDR3 DNA reads as TGTGCCAGCAGCCCTGGACAGACCCATCAGCCCCAGCATTTT. This gives the protein CASSPGQTHQPQHF. Full variable domain (remainder filled in from reference TRBV5-8 and TRBJ1-5): EAGVTQSPTHLIKTRGQQATLRCSPISGHTSVYWYQQALGLGLQFLLWYDEGEERNRGNFPPRFSGRQFPNYSSELNVNALELEDSALYLCASSPGQTHQPQHFGDGTRLSIL.

The genes are TRBV4-2 and TRBJ2-3; 7 bases are shared with TRBD2. The CDR3 consists of 17 residues. Trimming removed 4 bases from V and 3 bases from J; junction bases left unmatched: 13. Germline V lookup: CDR1 LGHNA, CDR2 YNFKEQ. CDR3 nucleotide sequence: TGTGCCAGCAGCCCCTCTCCGGGCGGGAGAATTACAGATACGCAGTATTTT. Translating it yields CASSPSPGGRITDTQYF.

The chain has TRBV5-6 and TRBJ2-1, with TRBD2 identical over 12 bases. The CDR3 consists of 16 residues. The V segment lost 4 bases and the J segment 8 bases; nucleotides outside the gene matches: 10. In germline, CDR1 is SGHDT, CDR2 YYEEEE. This chain's CDR3 is CASSIPSGRAADEQFF. The CDR3 nucleotides are TGTGCCAGCAGCATTCCTAGCGGGAGGGCCGCCGATGAGCAGTTCTTC. The complete variable domain, with remaining parts taken from reference TRBV5-6 and TRBJ2-1, reads DAGVTQSPTHLIKTRGQQVTLRCSPKSGHDTVSWYQQALGQGPQFIFQYYEEEERQRGNFPDRFSGHQFPNYSSELNVNALLLGDSALYLCASSIPSGRAADEQFFGPGTRLTVL.

A few counts support this clone. DNA for the CDR3: TGCGCCAGCAGCTTACCTGGGACAGACGAATACTACGAGCAGTACTTC. It yields the protein CASSLPGTDEYYEQYF. This chain uses TRBV5-1 with TRBJ2-7; TRBD1 aligns across 7 bases. The CDR3 runs to 16 residues. CDR1 and CDR2 from the germline V gene are SGHRS and YFSETQ. Losses at the gene ends were 2 bases for V and 3 bases for J; bases not matched to a gene: 11.

The chain joins TRBV7-9 to TRBJ2-5; D might be TRBD2 (5 bases). CDR1 is SEHNR, CDR2 FQNEAQ, per germline (reference sequence). Trimming pared 5 bases from V and 5 bases from J, leaving 6 bases between. The CDR3 runs 11 residues. This CDR3 reads CASSPGETQYF. Written as DNA, the CDR3 is TGTGCCAGCAGCCCGGGGGAGACCCAGTACTTC.